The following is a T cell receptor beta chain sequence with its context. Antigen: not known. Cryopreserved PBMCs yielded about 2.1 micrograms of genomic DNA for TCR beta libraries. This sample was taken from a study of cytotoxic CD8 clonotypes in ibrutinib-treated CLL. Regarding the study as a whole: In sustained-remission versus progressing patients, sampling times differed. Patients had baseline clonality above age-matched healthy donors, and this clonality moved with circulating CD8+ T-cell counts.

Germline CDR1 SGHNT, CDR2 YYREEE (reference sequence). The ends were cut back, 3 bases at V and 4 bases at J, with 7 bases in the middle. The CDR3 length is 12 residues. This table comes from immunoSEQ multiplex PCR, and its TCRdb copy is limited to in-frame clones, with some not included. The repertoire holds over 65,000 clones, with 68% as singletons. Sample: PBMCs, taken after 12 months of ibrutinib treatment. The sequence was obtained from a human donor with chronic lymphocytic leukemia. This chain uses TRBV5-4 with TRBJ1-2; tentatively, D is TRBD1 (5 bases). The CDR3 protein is CASSSDIYGYTF. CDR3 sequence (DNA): TGTGCCAGCAGCTCGGACATCTATGGCTACACCTTC.